This T cell receptor (beta chain) is drawn from a study of OX40 agonist ivuxolimab in advanced cancers. Context from the whole study: Ivuxolimab was a fully human IgG2 agonistic monoclonal antibody targeting the costimulatory receptor OX40 (CD134). Intravenous ivuxolimab was administered to patients every 2 weeks at six dose levels: 0.01, 0.1, 0.3, 1.5, 3 and 10 mg/kg. Among the roughly 54 dose-escalation patients, around 20 had hepatocellular carcinoma, roughly 15 melanoma, 9 renal cell carcinoma and 9 head and neck cancer. The dose-escalation cohort was around 84% male with a mean age of about 65 years, ranging from roughly 23 to 90. Patients were allowed to have had prior anti-PD-1, anti-PD-L1 or anti-CTLA-4 therapy, and 30% to 40% of the dose-escalation patients had been treated with checkpoint inhibitors. Three dose-escalation patients achieved partial responses, one with hepatocellular carcinoma and two with cutaneous melanoma. Peripheral TCRbeta sequencing was intended to test whether TCR sequence diversity was altered and clonal T-cell expansion was caused by ivuxolimab. The monotherapy dose-escalation portion (N of about 52 patients) of the phase I ivuxolimab trial is reported in the paper. Broader findings and caveats from the paper: In the 0.1-3.0 mg/kg groups, partial responders had among the lowest normalized peripheral clonal expansion, particularly in CD8+ T cells. Low levels of normalized T-cell clonal expansion were also shown by some nonresponding patients. After ivuxolimab, expanded clones were on average more numerous among CD8+ T cells than among CD4+ T cells. Antigen specificity was not determined for the clonally expanded peripheral T cells. At doses of 0.1 to 3.0 mg/kg, clonal expansion of both CD4+ and CD8+ blood T cells was observed from baseline to week 6.

To sequence the TCRbeta CDR3 region, genomic DNA was isolated from the sorted cells. The immunoSEQ Assay was used to sequence the TCRbeta CDR3 regions. TCRdb stores this immuneACCESS table with in-frame sequences only. Part of the clones is absent; in the studies checked, under half of the shortfall reflects unresolved V genes, and no reason is known for the rest. The sample contains 45,000 to 65,000 clones, roughly 84% of them found a single time. Clones ranked in the top ten supply 10% to 15% of the sample. Ends trimmed: V by 5 bases, J by 5 bases; bases unmatched to a gene: 4. Reading from cysteine to phenylalanine, the CDR3 counts 12 amino acids. The retained sequence is limited to the CDR3, 36 bases, with the frame set at the first base. The germline V gene supplies CDR1 SQVTM and CDR2 ANQGSEA. The trial excluded patients who had a history of autoimmune disease or were on systemic immunosuppression. Peripheral blood for TCR sequencing was collected from all dose cohorts at baseline, on cycle 4 day 1, and on cycle 7 day 1. The samples were taken from a phase I, first-in-human, multicenter, open-label dose-escalation trial of ivuxolimab. Adults with locally advanced or metastatic melanoma, renal cell carcinoma, hepatocellular carcinoma or head and neck squamous cell carcinoma were enrolled in the trial. Before TCR sequencing, CD4+ T cells and CD8+ T cells were sorted from peripheral blood as separate populations.

Of note for this clone: What this receptor recognizes is not known. Nothing much larger sits one base from this clone, and base qualities are not available.

The receptor was derived from an adult with an advanced solid tumor such as melanoma, head and neck, liver or kidney cancer. The sequencing used CD4+ or CD8+ T cells sorted from blood, collected in a trial of the OX40 agonist ivuxolimab. The rearrangement combines TRBV29-1 with TRBJ2-7; 9 bases in the middle match TRBD1. CDR3 reads: CSVRDRVHEQYF. The nucleotide sequence is TGCAGCGTTCGGGACAGGGTACACGAGCAGTACTTC.